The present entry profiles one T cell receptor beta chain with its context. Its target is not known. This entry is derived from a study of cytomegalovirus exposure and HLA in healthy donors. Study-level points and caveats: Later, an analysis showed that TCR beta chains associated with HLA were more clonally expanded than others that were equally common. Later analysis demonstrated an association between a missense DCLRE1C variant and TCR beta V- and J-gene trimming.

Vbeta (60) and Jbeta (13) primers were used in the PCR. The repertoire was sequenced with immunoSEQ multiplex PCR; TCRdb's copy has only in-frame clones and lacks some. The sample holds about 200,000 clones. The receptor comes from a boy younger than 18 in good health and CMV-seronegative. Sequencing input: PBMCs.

The CDR3, as DNA: TGCGCCAGCAGCCCCTCGACAGCTAGGGGCTACGAGCAGTACTTC. It translates to CASSPSTARGYEQYF. The chain employs TRBV5-1 and TRBJ2-5; possible D gene TRBD1, 5 bases. TRBJ2-7 matches the DNA end more closely, so the J call is doubtful. Germline CDR1 and CDR2: SGHRS and YFSETQ. The CDR3 length is 15 residues.